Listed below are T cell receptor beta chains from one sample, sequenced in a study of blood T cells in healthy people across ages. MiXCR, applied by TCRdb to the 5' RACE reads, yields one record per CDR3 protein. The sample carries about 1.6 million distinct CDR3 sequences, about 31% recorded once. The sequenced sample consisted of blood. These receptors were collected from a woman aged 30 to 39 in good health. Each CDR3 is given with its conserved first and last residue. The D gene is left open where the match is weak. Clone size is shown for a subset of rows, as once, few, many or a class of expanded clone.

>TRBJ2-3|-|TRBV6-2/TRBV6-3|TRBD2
CASSLLKRGSTDTQYF
TGTGCCAGCAGCCTCTTGAAGCGGGGGAGCACAGATACGCAGTATTTT
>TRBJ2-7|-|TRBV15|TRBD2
CATSRDLGASGDTKQYF
TGTGCCACCAGCAGAGATCTAGGGGCTAGCGGGGATACGAAGCAGTACTTC
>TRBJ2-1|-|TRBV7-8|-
CASSLGIRHNEQFF
TGTGCCAGCAGCTTAGGGATACGGCACAATGAGCAGTTCTTC
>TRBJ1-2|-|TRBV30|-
CAWSVTGDGYTF
TGTGCCTGGAGTGTCACGGGGGATGGCTACACCTTC
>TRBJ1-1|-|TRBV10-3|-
CAISEGPRVNTEAFF
TGTGCCATCAGTGAGGGGCCCAGGGTAAACACTGAAGCTTTCTTT
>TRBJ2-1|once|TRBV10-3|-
CASGGGTGGVVNEQFF
TGTGCCAGCGGAGGGGGGACTGGCGGGGTAGTGAATGAGCAGTTCTTC
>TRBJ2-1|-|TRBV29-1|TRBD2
CSVSGLAGEKVYNEQFF
TGCAGCGTTTCGGGACTAGCGGGAGAGAAAGTCTACAATGAGCAGTTCTTC
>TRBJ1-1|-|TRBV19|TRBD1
CASTSGQSNTEAFF
TGTGCCAGTACCTCGGGACAGTCAAACACTGAAGCTTTCTTT
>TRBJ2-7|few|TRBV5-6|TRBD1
CASSWGQTNEQYF
TGTGCCAGCAGCTGGGGACAGACAAACGAGCAGTACTTC
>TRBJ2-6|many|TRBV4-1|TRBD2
CASSQVRGLAVSGANVLTF
TGCGCCAGCAGCCAAGTACGGGGACTAGCGGTCTCTGGGGCCAACGTCCTGACTTTC
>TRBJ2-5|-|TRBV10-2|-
CASSESNGIGTQYF
TGCGCCAGCAGTGAGTCGAATGGAATAGGGACCCAGTACTTC
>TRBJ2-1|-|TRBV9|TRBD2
CASSVPTSGGAIRNEQFF
TGTGCCAGCAGCGTACCAACTAGCGGGGGGGCAATAAGGAATGAGCAGTTCTTC
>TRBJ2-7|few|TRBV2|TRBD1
CARRTGSEQYF
TGTGCCAGACGGACAGGATCCGAGCAGTACTTC
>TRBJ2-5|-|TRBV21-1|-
CASSPQPGVQETQYF
TGTGCCAGCAGCCCTCAACCGGGGGTGCAAGAGACCCAGTACTTC
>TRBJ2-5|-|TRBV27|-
CASNARGHETQYF
TGTGCCAGCAACGCCCGGGGTCACGAGACCCAGTACTTC
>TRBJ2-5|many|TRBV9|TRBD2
CASSARGGQETQYF
TGTGCCAGCAGCGCCCGGGGGGGGCAAGAGACCCAGTACTTC
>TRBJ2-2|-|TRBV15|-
CATSRSRGSGELFF
TGTGCCACCAGCAGATCCAGAGGAAGTGGGGAGCTGTTTTTT
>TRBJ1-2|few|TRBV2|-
CASSVKANYGYTF
TGTGCCAGCAGTGTAAAAGCTAACTATGGCTACACCTTC
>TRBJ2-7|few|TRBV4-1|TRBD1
CASSWDRSANEQYF
TGCGCCAGCAGCTGGGACAGGTCAGCAAACGAGCAGTACTTC
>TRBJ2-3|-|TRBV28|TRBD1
CASSLSTGWTDTQYF
TGTGCCAGCAGTTTATCGACAGGGTGGACAGATACGCAGTATTTT
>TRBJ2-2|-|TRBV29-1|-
CSVPSSRGNTGELFF
TGCAGCGTCCCCAGCTCACGGGGGAACACCGGGGAGCTGTTTTTT
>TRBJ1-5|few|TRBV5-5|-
CASSLDGGGTNQPQHF
TGTGCCAGCAGCTTGGATGGTGGAGGGACCAATCAGCCCCAGCATTTT
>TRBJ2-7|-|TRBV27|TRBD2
CASSLFSGTLTYEQYF
TGTGCCAGCAGTTTATTCAGCGGGACGTTGACCTACGAGCAGTACTTC
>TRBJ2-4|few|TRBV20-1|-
CSANWNIQYF
TGCAGTGCTAACTGGAACATTCAGTACTTC
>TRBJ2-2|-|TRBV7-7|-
CASRLSRSPGERFF
TGTGCCAGCAGGTTAAGCCGTTCACCCGGGGAGCGGTTTTTT
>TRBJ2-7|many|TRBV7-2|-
CASSLGQNSYEQYF
TGTGCCAGCAGCTTGGGCCAGAACTCCTACGAGCAGTACTTC
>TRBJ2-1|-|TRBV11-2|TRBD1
CASSSTGDHNEQFF
TGTGCCAGCAGCTCGACAGGGGACCACAATGAGCAGTTCTTC
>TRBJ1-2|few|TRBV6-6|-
CASSEAINYGYTF
TGTGCCAGCAGCGAGGCCATAAACTATGGCTACACCTTC
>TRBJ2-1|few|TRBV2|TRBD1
CASSEPPGRGRNNEQFF
TGTGCCAGCAGTGAACCTCCAGGCAGGGGGCGAAACAATGAGCAGTTCTTC
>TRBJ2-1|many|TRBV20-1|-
CSARLGGSYNEQFF
TGCAGTGCTAGACTGGGGGGCTCCTACAATGAGCAGTTCTTC
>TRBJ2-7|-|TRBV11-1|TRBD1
CASSFGQGVFYEQYF
TGTGCCAGCAGCTTTGGACAGGGGGTATTCTACGAGCAGTACTTC
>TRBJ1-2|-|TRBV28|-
CASTPVVPYGYTF
TGTGCCAGCACTCCGGTTGTCCCGTATGGCTACACCTTC